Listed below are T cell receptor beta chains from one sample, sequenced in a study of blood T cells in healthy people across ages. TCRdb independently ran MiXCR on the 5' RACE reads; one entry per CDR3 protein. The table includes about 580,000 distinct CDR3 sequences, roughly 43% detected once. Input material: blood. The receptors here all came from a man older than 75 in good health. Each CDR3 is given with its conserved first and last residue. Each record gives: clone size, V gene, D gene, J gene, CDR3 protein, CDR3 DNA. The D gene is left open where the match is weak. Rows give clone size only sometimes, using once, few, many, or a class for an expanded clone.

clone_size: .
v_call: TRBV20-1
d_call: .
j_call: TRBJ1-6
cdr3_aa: CSAQPAGSDSPLHF
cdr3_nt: TGCAGTGCCCAACCCGCAGGGTCCGATTCACCCCTCCACTTT

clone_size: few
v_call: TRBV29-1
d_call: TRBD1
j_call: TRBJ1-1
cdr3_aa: CSVVLQGRTEAFF
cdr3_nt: TGCAGCGTTGTTCTACAGGGGAGAACTGAAGCTTTCTTT

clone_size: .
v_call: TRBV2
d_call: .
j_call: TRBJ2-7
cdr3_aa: CASSEGYYNEQYF
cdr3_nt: TGTGCCAGCAGTGAGGGGTACTACAATGAGCAGTACTTC

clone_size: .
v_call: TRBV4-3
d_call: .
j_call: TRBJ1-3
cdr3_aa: CASSQGTGTGNTIYF
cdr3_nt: TGCGCCAGCAGCCAAGGAACAGGGACTGGAAACACCATATATTTT

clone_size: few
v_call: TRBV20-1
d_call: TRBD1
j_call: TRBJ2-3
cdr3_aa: CSASEQGNTQYF
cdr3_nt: TGCAGTGCTAGCGAACAGGGGAATACGCAGTATTTT

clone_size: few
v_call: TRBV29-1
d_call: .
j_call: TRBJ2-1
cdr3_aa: CSEAPGLGLNEQFF
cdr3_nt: TGCAGCGAAGCTCCGGGACTGGGATTGAATGAGCAGTTCTTC

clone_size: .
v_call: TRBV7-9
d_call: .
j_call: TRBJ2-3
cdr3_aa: CASSGGAAGTDTQYF
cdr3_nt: TGTGCCAGCAGCGGGGGGGCTGCGGGCACAGATACGCAGTATTTT

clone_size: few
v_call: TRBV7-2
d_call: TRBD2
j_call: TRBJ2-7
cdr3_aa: CASSPFGQREGDEQYF
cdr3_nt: TGTGCCAGCAGCCCATTTGGCCAGCGGGAGGGCGACGAGCAGTACTTC

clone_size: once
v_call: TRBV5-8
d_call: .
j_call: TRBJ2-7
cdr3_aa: CASSFRAQYF
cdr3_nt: TGTGCCAGCAGCTTCCGCGCCCAGTACTTC

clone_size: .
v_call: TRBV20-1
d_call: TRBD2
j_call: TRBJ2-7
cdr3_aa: CSAETSGNDNEQYF
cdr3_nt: TGCAGTGCTGAGACTAGCGGGAATGACAATGAGCAGTACTTC

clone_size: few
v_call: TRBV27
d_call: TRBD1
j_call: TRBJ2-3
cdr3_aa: CASSLSRGGANTQYF
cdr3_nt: TGTGCCAGCAGTTTATCGCGAGGGGGCGCCAATACGCAGTATTTT

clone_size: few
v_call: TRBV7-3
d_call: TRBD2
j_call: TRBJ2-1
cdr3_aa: CASSLAAGEYNEQFF
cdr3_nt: TGTGCCAGCAGCTTAGCGGCGGGGGAATACAATGAGCAGTTCTTC

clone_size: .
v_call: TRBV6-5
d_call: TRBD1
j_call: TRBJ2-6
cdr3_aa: CASSQRQGSGANVLTF
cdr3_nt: TGTGCCAGCAGCCAAAGACAGGGCTCTGGGGCCAACGTCCTGACTTTC

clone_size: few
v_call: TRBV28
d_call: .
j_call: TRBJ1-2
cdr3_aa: CASSYGTNYGYTF
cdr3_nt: TGTGCCAGCAGTTATGGGACTAACTATGGCTACACCTTC

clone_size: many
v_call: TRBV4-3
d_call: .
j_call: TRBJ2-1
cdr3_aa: CASSHLSADEQFF
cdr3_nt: TGCGCCAGCAGCCACCTCTCGGCGGATGAGCAGTTCTTC

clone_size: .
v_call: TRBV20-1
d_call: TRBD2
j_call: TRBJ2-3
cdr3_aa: CSASPGLAGNWRDTQYF
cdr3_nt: TGCAGTGCTAGTCCAGGCCTAGCGGGGAATTGGAGAGATACGCAGTATTTT

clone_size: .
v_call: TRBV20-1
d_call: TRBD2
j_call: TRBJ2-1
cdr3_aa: CSARTTSGAYNEQFF
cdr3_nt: TGCAGTGCTAGGACGACTAGCGGGGCCTACAATGAGCAGTTCTTC

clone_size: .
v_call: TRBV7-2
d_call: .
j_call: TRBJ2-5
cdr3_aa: CASSLGPRSETQYF
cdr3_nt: TGTGCCAGCAGCTTAGGTCCGAGGTCGGAGACCCAGTACTTC

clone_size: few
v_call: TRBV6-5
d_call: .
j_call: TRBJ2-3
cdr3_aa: CASRAGETTQYF
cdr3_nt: TGTGCCAGCAGGGCCGGGGAGACTACGCAGTATTTT

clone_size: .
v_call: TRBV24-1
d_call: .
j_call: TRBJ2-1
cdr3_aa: CATSEGQVPYNEQFF
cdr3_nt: TGTGCCACCAGTGAGGGCCAGGTCCCTTACAATGAGCAGTTCTTC

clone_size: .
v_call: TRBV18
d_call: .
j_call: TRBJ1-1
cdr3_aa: CASSLVHRVLDTEAFF
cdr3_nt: TGTGCCAGCTCCCTCGTTCACAGGGTTTTGGACACGGAAGCTTTCTTT